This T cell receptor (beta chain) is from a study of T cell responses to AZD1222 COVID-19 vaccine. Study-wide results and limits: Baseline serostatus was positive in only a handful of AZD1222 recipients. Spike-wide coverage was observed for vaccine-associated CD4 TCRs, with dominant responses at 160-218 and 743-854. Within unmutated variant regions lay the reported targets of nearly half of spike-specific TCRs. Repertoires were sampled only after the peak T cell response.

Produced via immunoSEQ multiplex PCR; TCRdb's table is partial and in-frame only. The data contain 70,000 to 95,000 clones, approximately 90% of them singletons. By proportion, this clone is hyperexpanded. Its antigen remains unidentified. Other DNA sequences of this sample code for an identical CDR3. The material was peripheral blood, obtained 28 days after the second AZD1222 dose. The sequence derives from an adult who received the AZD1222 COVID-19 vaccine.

CDR3 region: CASVGENTEAFF. DNA for the CDR3: TGTGCCAGCGTTGGAGAGAACACTGAAGCTTTCTTT. This chain joins TRBV9 and TRBJ1-1; D is unresolved. Germline V gene sequence: CDR1 SGDLS, CDR2 YYNGEE. The CDR3 is made up of 12 amino acids. V shed 7 bases and J shed 1 base, with 8 bases lying between them.